These 21 T cell receptor beta chains share one sample of origin, sequenced in a study of cytomegalovirus exposure and HLA in healthy donors. Assay used: immunoSEQ multiplex PCR; TCRdb lists only in-frame clones, some missing. The sample has under 250,000 clones; roughly 90% are singletons. The sequencing input was PBMCs. These receptors came from a man younger than 35 in good health and CMV-seropositive.

Written as DNA, the CDR3 is TGTGCCTGGAGTGTGAGGGAGACCCAGTACTTC. Encoded protein: CAWSVRETQYF. The chain uses TRBV30 and TRBJ2-5; no clear D gene. The germline CDR1 and CDR2 sequences are GTSNPN and SVGIG (reference sequence). Trimming took off 0 bases at V and 5 bases at J, with 4 bases between the two ends. This CDR3 is built from 11 residues.

The chain is built from TRBV5-1 and TRBJ1-5; a weak D match, TRBD1 (5 bases). The ends were cut back, 1 base at V and 2 bases at J, with 10 bases in the middle. The CDR3 spans 15 residues. Germline CDR1 SGHRS, CDR2 YFSETQ. CDR3 coding DNA: TGCGCCAGCAGCTTGAGTGGGGCACGCAATCAGCCCCAGCATTTT. Protein sequence: CASSLSGARNQPQHF.

This rearrangement joins TRBV11-2 to TRBJ1-4; D may be TRBD1 (5 bases). Trimming pared 4 bases from V and 6 bases from J, leaving 12 bases between. The CDR3 is 14 residues long. Germline CDR1 SGHAT, CDR2 FQNNGV. The CDR3 spells CASSYTGTDEKLFF. In DNA, the CDR3 is TGTGCCAGCAGCTATACCGGGACCGATGAAAAACTGTTTTTT.

The V and J genes are TRBV5-1 and TRBJ2-4; no clear D gene. The CDR3 contains 12 residues. V lost 1 base, J lost 8 bases, and 7 bases lay in between. Germline CDR1 and CDR2: SGHRS and YFSETQ. DNA for the CDR3: TGCGCCAGCAGCTTGACTCCGGACATTCAGTACTTC. Protein sequence: CASSLTPDIQYF.

The V call is TRBV28, the J call TRBJ1-1, with no clear D. V was clipped by 3 bases and J by 5 bases, with 10 bases between them. The CDR3 is made up of 13 amino acids. CDR1 and CDR2 from the germline V gene are MDHEN and SYDVKM. The CDR3 loop is CASSFPGRTEAFF. CDR3 nucleotides: TGTGCCAGCAGTTTCCCCGGGAGAACTGAAGCTTTCTTT.

The V and J genes are TRBV6-1 and TRBJ2-1, with D possibly matching TRBD2 (6 bases). Germline V gives CDR1 MNHNS, CDR2 SASEGT. V was pared by 6 bases and J by 0 bases, with 9 bases between. This CDR3 comprises 14 residues. The CDR3 sequence: CASRLASSYNEQFF. As DNA, the CDR3 is TGTGCCAGCAGGCTAGCGAGCTCCTACAATGAGCAGTTCTTC.

The chain uses TRBV7-9 and TRBJ1-4; TRBD1 agrees at 8 bases. The CDR3 extends over 15 amino acids. Trimming removed 6 bases from V and 4 bases from J; junction bases left unmatched: 7. Germline assignment: CDR1 SEHNR and CDR2 FQNEAQ (reference sequence). CDR3 region: CASSFQGALNEKLFF. For the CDR3, the DNA is TGTGCCAGCAGTTTCCAGGGGGCCCTTAATGAAAAACTGTTTTTT.

The chain carries TRBV5-6 and TRBJ2-3; D is unclear. This CDR3 comprises 14 residues. Germline CDR1 is SGHDT and CDR2 is YYEEEE. V lost 1 base and J lost 0, with 6 bases in between. The CDR3 sequence is CASSLSPSTDTQYF. The CDR3, as DNA: TGTGCCAGCAGCTTGAGTCCCAGCACAGATACGCAGTATTTT.

The rearrangement links TRBV7-6 to TRBJ1-2, with no clear D. Germline loops: CDR1 SGHVS, CDR2 FNYEAQ. The CDR3 is made up of 16 amino acids. V lost 5 bases, J lost 7 bases, and 23 bases lay in between. CDR3 sequence (DNA): TGTGCCAGCAGCCCACGTTCATCCGGACCGTGGGGTGGCTACACCTTC. Protein: CASSPRSSGPWGGYTF.

The chain has TRBV6-5 and TRBJ2-6, with D unclear. CDR1 is MNHEY and CDR2 is SVGAGI in the germline V gene. The V gene lost 7 bases and the J gene lost 1 base, with 2 bases spanning the gap. The CDR3 has 12 residues. CDR3 nucleotides: TGTGCCAGCATTTCTGGGGCCAACGTCCTGACTTTC. This sequence encodes CASISGANVLTF.

The chain recombines TRBV11-3 with TRBJ2-1; tentatively, D is TRBD2 (5 bases). Germline CDR1 reads SGHNT; CDR2 reads YENEEA. The CDR3 loop spans 13 amino acids. The germline V and J ends were trimmed by 1 base and 4 bases, with 5 bases remaining between them. The CDR3 reads CASSLGTYNEQFF. The CDR3 nucleotides read TGTGCCAGCAGCTTAGGGACTTACAATGAGCAGTTCTTC.

The chain employs TRBV5-1 and TRBJ2-3, with 10 nucleotides matching TRBD1. V trimming: 0 bases; J trimming: 6 bases; junction bases outside the gene matches: 4. This CDR3 contains 15 residues. Per germline, CDR1 SGHRS and CDR2 YFSETQ. Written as DNA, the CDR3 is TGCGCCAGCAGCTTGGGACAGGGGGCGGCGGATACGCAGTATTTT. It encodes CASSLGQGAADTQYF.

V gene TRBV10-2 combines with J gene TRBJ1-2; 9 bases agree with TRBD1. The CDR3 length is 13 residues. The V segment lost 6 bases and the J segment 7 bases; nucleotides outside the gene matches: 6. Germline V gene lookup returns CDR1 WSHSY and CDR2 SAAADI. The CDR3 region is CASRVQGAAGYTF. The CDR3 DNA follows: TGCGCCAGCAGGGTACAGGGGGCGGCTGGCTACACCTTC.

The V call is TRBV7-9, the J call TRBJ1-2, with D perhaps matching TRBD1 (6 bases). The V gene's germline CDR1 is SEHNR and CDR2 FQNEAQ (reference sequence). This CDR3 has 13 amino acids. V lost 4 bases and J 8 bases, leaving 14 bases between the germline ends. In nucleotides, the CDR3 is TGTGCCAGCAGCTCCTCAGGGGAGCGCGGCTACACCTTC. Translating gives CASSSSGERGYTF.

This clone ranks as medium-sized. The V gene is TRBV6-5, the J gene TRBJ2-7; D remains ambiguous. Per germline, CDR1 MNHEY and CDR2 SVGAGI. The CDR3 totals 13 residues. V was shortened by 4 bases and J by 4 bases, with 11 bases between the two germline ends. The CDR3 here is CASSSSMGYEQYF. CDR3 DNA sequence: TGTGCCAGCAGTTCGAGTATGGGGTACGAGCAGTACTTC.

CDR3 loop: CSVGDGGGTQYF. The CDR3 nucleotides read TGCAGCGTGGGGGACGGGGGCGGTACGCAGTATTTT. This chain links TRBV29-1 with TRBJ2-3; D possibly uses TRBD1 or TRBD2 (6 bases each). Germline CDR1 SQVTM, CDR2 ANQGSEA. Trimming removed 6 bases at V and 8 bases at J, with 15 bases between. The CDR3 loop spans 12 amino acids.

The genes are TRBV6-5 and TRBJ2-5; 7 bases agree with TRBD2. The J segment lost 6 bases and the V segment lost 0 bases, leaving 7 bases of the junction unmatched. The CDR3 has 15 residues. The germline CDR1 and CDR2 sequences are MNHEY and SVGAGI. The CDR3 loop is CASSYSKGRGQTQYF. The CDR3 DNA reads TGTGCCAGCAGTTACTCGAAAGGGAGGGGACAGACCCAGTACTTC.

CDR3 bases: TGTGCCATAGGAGCTCTCCCCTACAATGAGCAGTTCTTC. Translating gives CAIGALPYNEQFF. The V and J genes are TRBV28 and TRBJ2-1; D is uncertain. The CDR3 has 13 residues. Trimming shortened V by 10 bases and J by 2 bases, and 12 bases separated the two germline ends. Germline values: CDR1 MDHEN, CDR2 SYDVKM.

This sequence joins TRBV7-2 and TRBJ1-5; maybe TRBD1 (6 bases). CDR3 length: 14 residues. Trimming took off 4 bases at V and 7 bases at J, with 14 bases between the two ends. Germline V gives CDR1 SGHTA, CDR2 FQGNSA. In DNA form, the CDR3 reads TGTGCCAGCAGCTCGGACCCAGGGGCCCAGCCCCAGCATTTT. Translation: CASSSDPGAQPQHF.

The chain uses TRBV7-2 and TRBJ1-5, with D hard to call. Trimming pared 3 bases from V and 4 bases from J, leaving 4 bases between. The CDR3 loop spans 12 amino acids. Germline V gene sequence: CDR1 SGHTA, CDR2 FQGNSA. CDR3 in amino acids: CASSFQNQPQHF. CDR3 nucleotides: TGTGCCAGCAGCTTCCAAAATCAGCCCCAGCATTTT.

The rearrangement joins TRBV28 to TRBJ1-2, with a tentative D call TRBD1 (6 bases). Germline CDR1 is MDHEN and CDR2 is SYDVKM. This CDR3 comprises 14 residues. With 6 bases removed from V and 2 bases from J, the gap between germline ends came to 13 bases. CDR3 residues: CASRLQGGNYGYTF. In DNA, the CDR3 is TGTGCCAGCAGACTACAGGGTGGGAACTATGGCTACACCTTC.